Listed below are T cell receptor beta chains from one sample, sequenced in a study of cytomegalovirus exposure and HLA in healthy donors. The repertoire was sequenced with immunoSEQ multiplex PCR; TCRdb's copy has only in-frame clones and lacks some. The table lists some 110,000 clones, about 79% of them singletons. Sequencing was carried out using PBMCs. The receptors were sampled from a man between 50 and 59 years old in good health and CMV-seronegative. Each CDR3 is given without its conserved first and last residue.

v_call	j_call	cdr3_aa
TRBV14	TRBJ1-2	ASSLDRTYGYT
TRBV25-1	TRBJ2-4	ASSEYRGGANIQY
TRBV7-2	TRBJ2-3	ASSSTDTQY
TRBV18	TRBJ1-1	ASSLHGGSNTEAF
TRBV19	TRBJ2-6	ASSYDRPTGANVLT
TRBV2	TRBJ1-1	ASSASHGTGGEAF
TRBV6-1	TRBJ2-3	ASSEAGGWADTQY
TRBV6-1	TRBJ1-5	ASSEVRGEQPQH
TRBV10-3	TRBJ2-3	ASGTGPTDTQY
TRBV25-1	TRBJ1-3	ASSEFGSINPRGNTIY
TRBV4-1	TRBJ2-1	ASSQVASNEQF
TRBV15	TRBJ1-2	ATSSAAGNYGYT
TRBV5-5	TRBJ1-1	ASSRRDRSTEAF
TRBV7-2	TRBJ2-7	ASSRTYSYEQY
TRBV2	TRBJ1-6	ASMSLAQGAYNSPLH
TRBV28	TRBJ2-1	ASSPVTPVGGEQF
TRBV11-3	TRBJ2-3	ASSLVQGGTQY
TRBV6-7	TRBJ2-3	ASSYRAGGPRNTDTQY
TRBV6-1	TRBJ1-1	ASREDSLGTEAF
TRBV27	TRBJ1-1	ASSLGQGANTEAF
TRBV6-1	TRBJ1-4	ASSERWGRGREKLF
TRBV5-4	TRBJ2-5	ASSLAGGDETQY
TRBV5-4	TRBJ1-1	ASSLDLVGTGAYRAF
TRBV4-1	TRBJ2-1	ASSQGQGLPYNEQF
TRBV13	TRBJ1-2	ASSLGVERRVHGYT
TRBV7-2	TRBJ2-3	ASRLPGGTQY
TRBV29-1	TRBJ1-1	SVDDDTLTEAF
TRBV15	TRBJ2-5	ATSRDRGGQETQY
TRBV11-2	TRBJ2-1	ASSFRVGGGRHSEQF
TRBV6-5	TRBJ2-7	ASTTGAEQY
TRBV7-7	TRBJ2-5	ASSFNRGREETQY
TRBV19	TRBJ1-2	ASSIKAGSSYGYT
TRBV15	TRBJ1-4	ATRQGRTNEKLF
TRBV5-8	TRBJ2-1	ASTVGSDAYNEQF
TRBV11-2	TRBJ1-4	ASRSAGTGDEKLF
TRBV5-5	TRBJ1-1	ASSFRRGDLNTEAF
TRBV5-4	TRBJ1-6	ASSSDNAGSPLH
TRBV5-4	TRBJ2-1	ASSLEGTGVNNEQF
TRBV6-5	TRBJ1-5	ASSYSRVNQPQH
TRBV4-1	TRBJ1-1	ASSRLGVGEAF
TRBV18	TRBJ1-6	ASSPDSYNSPLH
TRBV15	TRBJ2-5	ATSRVFGTGQETQY
TRBV2	TRBJ1-1	ASSVSGSTEAF
TRBV5-1	TRBJ1-2	ASSLAVRGTGYT
TRBV6-5	TRBJ1-2	ASSRQGANYGYT
TRBV9	TRBJ2-1	ASSTGLAKAYEQF
TRBV4-1	TRBJ1-1	ASSQNTSPGGGDTEAF
TRBV7-8	TRBJ2-5	ASSFRGGWNQETQY
TRBV9	TRBJ1-1	ASSPTGGALTEAF
TRBV2	TRBJ2-2	ASSVVLAGTGELF
TRBV2	TRBJ2-7	ASRFTGTGTSYEQY
TRBV18	TRBJ1-5	ASSPNRVNQPQH
TRBV7-8	TRBJ1-6	ASSREAGRYSPLH
TRBV6-1	TRBJ2-5	ASSGGAQQGTQY
TRBV7-8	TRBJ1-6	ASSLEQGYDSPLH
TRBV4-1	TRBJ2-2	ASSQGRRNTGELF
TRBV7-2	NA	ASSLTSYEQY
TRBV11-2	TRBJ2-2	ASSFGQGQTGELF
TRBV4-1	TRBJ1-6	ASSQEPPPGADNSPLH
TRBV6-5	TRBJ1-2	ASKTQGDYGYT